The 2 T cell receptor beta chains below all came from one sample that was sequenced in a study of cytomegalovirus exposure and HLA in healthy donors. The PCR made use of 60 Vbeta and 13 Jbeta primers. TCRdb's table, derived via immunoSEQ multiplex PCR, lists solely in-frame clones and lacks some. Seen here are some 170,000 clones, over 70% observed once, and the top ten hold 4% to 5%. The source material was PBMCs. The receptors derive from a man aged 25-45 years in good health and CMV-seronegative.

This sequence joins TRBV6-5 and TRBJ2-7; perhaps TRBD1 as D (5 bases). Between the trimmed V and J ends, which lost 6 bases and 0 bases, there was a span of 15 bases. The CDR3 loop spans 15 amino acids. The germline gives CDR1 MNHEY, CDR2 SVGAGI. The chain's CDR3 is CASRPSDRSSYEQYF. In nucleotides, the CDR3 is TGTGCCAGCAGACCCTCCGACAGAAGCTCCTACGAGCAGTACTTC.

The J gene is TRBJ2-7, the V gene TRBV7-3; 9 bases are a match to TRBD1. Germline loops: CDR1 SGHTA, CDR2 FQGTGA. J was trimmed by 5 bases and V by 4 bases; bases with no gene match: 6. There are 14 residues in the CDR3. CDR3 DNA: TGTGCCAGCAGCTGGGGGGACAGGGCAAACGAGCAGTACTTC. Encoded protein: CASSWGDRANEQYF.